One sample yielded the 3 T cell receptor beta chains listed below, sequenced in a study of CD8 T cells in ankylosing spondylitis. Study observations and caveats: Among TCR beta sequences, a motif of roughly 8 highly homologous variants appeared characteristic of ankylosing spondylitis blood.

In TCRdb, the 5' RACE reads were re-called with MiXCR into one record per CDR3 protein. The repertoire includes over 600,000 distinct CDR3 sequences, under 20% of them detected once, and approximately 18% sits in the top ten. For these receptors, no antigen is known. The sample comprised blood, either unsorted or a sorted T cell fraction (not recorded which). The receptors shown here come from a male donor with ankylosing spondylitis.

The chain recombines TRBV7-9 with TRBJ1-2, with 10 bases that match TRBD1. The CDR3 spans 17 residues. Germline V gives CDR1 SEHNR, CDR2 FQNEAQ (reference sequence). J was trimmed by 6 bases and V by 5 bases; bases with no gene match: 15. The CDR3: CASSPAAGTGVGNGYTF. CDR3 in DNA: TGTGCCAGCAGCCCAGCGGCCGGGACAGGGGTTGGAAATGGCTACACCTTC.

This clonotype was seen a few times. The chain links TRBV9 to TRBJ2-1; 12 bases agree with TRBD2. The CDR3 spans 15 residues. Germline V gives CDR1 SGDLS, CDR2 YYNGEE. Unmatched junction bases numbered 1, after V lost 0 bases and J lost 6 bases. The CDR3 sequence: CASSVGLAGVNEQFF. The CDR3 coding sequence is TGTGCCAGCAGCGTAGGACTAGCGGGAGTCAATGAGCAGTTCTTC. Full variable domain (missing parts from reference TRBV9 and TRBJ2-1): DSGVTQTPKHLITATGQRVTLRCSPRSGDLSVYWYQQSLDQGLQFLIQYYNGEERAKGNILERFSAQQFPDLHSELNLSSLELGDSALYFCASSVGLAGVNEQFFGPGTRLTVL.

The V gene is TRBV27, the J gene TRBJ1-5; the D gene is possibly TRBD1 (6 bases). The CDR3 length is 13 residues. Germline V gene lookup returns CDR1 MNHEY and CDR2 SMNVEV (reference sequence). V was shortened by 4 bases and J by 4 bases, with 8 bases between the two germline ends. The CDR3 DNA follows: TGTGCCAGCAGTTGGACAGTAAATCAGCCCCAGCATTTT. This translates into CASSWTVNQPQHF.